Below are 26 T cell receptor beta chains sequenced from a single sample in a study of blood T cell repertoires in COVID-19. Produced via immunoSEQ multiplex PCR; TCRdb's table is partial and in-frame only. The table records a few hundred thousand clones, 80% to 90% of them present only once. The material sequenced was PBMCs or T cells enriched from blood (not recorded which). The receptors were sampled from a man aged 35 to 55 who had recovered from COVID-19.

CDR3 sequence (DNA): TGCGCCAGCAGCTTGGTATCTGGGACTAGCGTCCCAGATACGCAGTATTTT. Its protein product is CASSLVSGTSVPDTQYF. The V and J genes are TRBV5-1 and TRBJ2-3, with 10 positions matching TRBD2. The CDR3 runs to 17 residues. Losses at the gene ends were 0 bases for V and 4 bases for J; bases not matched to a gene: 8. Germline V gene lookup returns CDR1 SGHRS and CDR2 YFSETQ.

This clone was seen only a few times. This chain joins TRBV18 and TRBJ1-1, with 7 nucleotides matching TRBD1. The CDR3 consists of 14 residues. Germline V gives CDR1 KGHSH, CDR2 LQKENI. The junction had 9 bases not matched to a gene; V was cut back by 6 bases and J by 5 bases. The CDR3 DNA is TGTGCCAGCTCGGAAACAGGGGCTTCGACTGAAGCTTTCTTT. This gives the protein CASSETGASTEAFF.

The J gene is TRBJ1-6, the V gene TRBV2; 9 bases map to TRBD1. Trimming at V came to 7 bases and at J to 11 bases, leaving 12 bases not matched to a gene. Germline CDR1 reads SNHLY; CDR2 reads FYNNEI. The CDR3 totals 15 residues. CDR3: CASNSDGTGRAPLHF. The CDR3 DNA is TGTGCCAGCAACAGCGACGGGACAGGGAGGGCACCCCTCCACTTT.

This clone was observed a single time. The V gene is TRBV7-9, the J gene TRBJ1-2; 8 bases are shared with TRBD1. Germline lookup yields CDR1 SEHNR and CDR2 FQNEAQ (reference sequence). V lost 6 bases, J lost 1 base, and 10 bases stayed unmatched. This CDR3 has 16 residues. The CDR3 DNA reads TGTGCCAGCAGTGACCAGGGGGCCCAATTTAACTATGGCTACACCTTC. Protein sequence: CASSDQGAQFNYGYTF.

Here the CDR3 reads CASSIRKRGLYEQYF. CDR3 DNA sequence: TGTGCCAGTAGTATTCGGAAGCGGGGACTCTACGAGCAGTACTTC. The chain uses TRBV19 and TRBJ2-7, with 7 bases lining up with TRBD2. The V gene end was trimmed by 3 bases and the J gene end by 3 bases; junction bases not matched to a gene: 8. CDR1 LNHDA and CDR2 SQIVND come from the germline V gene (reference sequence). This CDR3 spans 15 amino acids.

The chain uses TRBV19 and TRBJ2-7; 9 bases match TRBD1. This CDR3 has 14 amino acids. Trimming cost V 6 bases and J 4 bases; bases outside gene matches: 7. Germline lookup yields CDR1 LNHDA and CDR2 SQIVND (reference sequence). CDR3 protein: CASSRTGAGYEQYF. The CDR3 DNA reads TGTGCCAGTAGCCGGACAGGGGCGGGGTACGAGCAGTACTTC.

The chain employs TRBV27 and TRBJ2-6; tentatively, D is TRBD2 (5 bases). The V gene's germline CDR1 is MNHEY and CDR2 SMNVEV (reference sequence). Deletions cut 5 bases from V and 2 bases from J, with 19 bases between. This CDR3 has 18 residues. CDR3 nucleotide sequence: TGTGCCAGCAGTCTTCCCGGTCTCGGGGTACCTGGGGCCAACGTCCTGACTTTC. Translated: CASSLPGLGVPGANVLTF. Full variable domain (missing parts from reference TRBV27 and TRBJ2-6): EAQVTQNPRYLITVTGKKLTVTCSQNMNHEYMSWYRQDPGLGLRQIYYSMNVEVTDKGDVPEGYKVSRKEKRNFPLILESPSPNQTSLYFCASSLPGLGVPGANVLTFGAGSRLTVL.

The CDR3 DNA sequence: TGTGCCAGCAGCGCTCTTCCCAGGGGGAACACTGAAGCTTTCTTT. It yields the protein CASSALPRGNTEAFF. V and J are TRBV14 and TRBJ1-1; TRBD1 might be the D (6 bases). Trimming removed 5 bases at V and 1 base at J, with 14 bases between. CDR3 size: 15 residues. Per the germline V gene, CDR1 is SGHDN and CDR2 is FVKESK.

CDR3: CASELRGGRNTEAFF. The CDR3, as DNA: TGCGCCAGCGAGCTTAGGGGGGGTCGGAACACTGAAGCTTTCTTT. The chain uses TRBV5-1 and TRBJ1-1; D might be TRBD1 (6 bases). Germline-derived CDR1 and CDR2 are SGHRS and YFSETQ. CDR3 length: 15 residues. Trimming pared 7 bases from V and 1 base from J, leaving 17 bases between.

This clone was detected a few times. This sequence joins TRBV2 and TRBJ1-3; TRBD1 might be the D (5 bases). The V gene lost 6 bases and the J gene lost 7 bases, with 10 bases spanning the gap. The germline CDR1 and CDR2 sequences are SNHLY and FYNNEI. This CDR3 has 12 amino acids. The CDR3 DNA reads TGTGCCAGCAGACAGGTGTGGAACACCATATATTTT. Translated: CASRQVWNTIYF. Full variable domain (outside the CDR3, taken from reference TRBV2 and TRBJ1-3): EPEVTQTPSHQVTQMGQEVILRCVPISNHLYFYWYRQILGQKVEFLVSFYNNEISEKSEIFDDQFSVERPDGSNFTLKIRSTKLEDSAMYFCASRQVWNTIYFGEGSWLTVV.

This clone was counted a few times. The chain couples TRBV28 to TRBJ1-2; 9 bases line up with TRBD1. This CDR3 comprises 13 residues. V lost 6 bases and J lost 7; bases outside the gene matches: 6. Looked up from germline, CDR1 is MDHEN and CDR2 is SYDVKM. The CDR3 bases are TGTGCCAGCAGCTACAGGGGGCGGGCTGGCTACACCTTC. This gives the protein CASSYRGRAGYTF.

In DNA form, the CDR3 reads TGTGCCAGCAGCCAGCTAGGTCAAGCAGATACGCAGTATTTT. Protein sequence: CASSQLGQADTQYF. J is TRBJ2-3 and V is TRBV7-2; unclear D gene. V was pared by 5 bases and J by 4 bases, with 13 bases between. CDR3 length: 14 amino acids. Germline V lookup: CDR1 SGHTA, CDR2 FQGNSA. Based on the CDR3 plus reference TRBV7-2 and TRBJ2-3, the full variable domain is GAGVSQSPSNKVTEKGKDVELRCDPISGHTALYWYRQSLGQGLEFLIYFQGNSAPDKSGLPSDRFSAERTGGSVSTLTIQRTQQEDSAVYLCASSQLGQADTQYFGPGTRLTVL.

This chain links TRBV30 with TRBJ1-5; D uncertain. The CDR3 runs to 14 residues. Germline CDR1 GTSNPN, CDR2 SVGIG (reference sequence). V lost 2 bases and J lost 4, with 12 bases in between. CDR3 loop: CAWSRGQFNQPQHF. CDR3 bases: TGTGCCTGGAGTCGAGGGCAGTTTAATCAGCCCCAGCATTTT.

The chain employs TRBV3-1 (or the pseudogene TRBV3-2) and TRBJ2-7; D remains unclear. Deletions cut 5 bases from V and 4 bases from J, with 9 bases between. There are 12 residues in the CDR3. Germline lookup yields CDR1 LGHDT and CDR2 YNNKEL (reference sequence). The CDR3 sequence is CASSVSPYEQYF. The CDR3 DNA is TGTGCCAGCAGCGTCTCCCCGTACGAGCAGTACTTC.

This chain links TRBV18 with TRBJ1-2; no clear D. Trimming stripped 6 bases from V and 6 bases from J, with 17 bases between. This CDR3 contains 14 residues. Germline V CDR1 and CDR2: KGHSH, LQKENI. CDR3 coding DNA: TGTGCCAGCTCCCAGGTAGACCGACTAGATGGCTACACCTTC. Amino acids: CASSQVDRLDGYTF.

This clone showed up just a few times. The chain joins TRBV6-5 to TRBJ2-7; TRBD1 agrees at 9 bases. The germline CDR1 and CDR2 sequences are MNHEY and SVGAGI. V gave up 11 bases and J gave up 3 bases; unmatched junction bases: 8. The CDR3 is 13 residues long. This CDR3 is CAGAGTGIYEQYF. The CDR3 nucleotides read TGTGCCGGCGCCGGGACAGGGATCTACGAGCAGTACTTC.

The chain is built from TRBV2 and TRBJ2-7; TRBD1 might be the D (6 bases). The CDR3 is made up of 14 amino acids. V was clipped by 6 bases and J by 5 bases, with 17 bases between them. Germline CDR1 reads SNHLY; CDR2 reads FYNNEI. The CDR3 reads CASSQDRIGDEQYF. CDR3 nucleotides: TGTGCCAGCAGCCAAGACAGGATTGGTGACGAGCAGTACTTC. Together with reference TRBV2 and TRBJ2-7, the CDR3 gives the full variable domain: EPEVTQTPSHQVTQMGQEVILRCVPISNHLYFYWYRQILGQKVEFLVSFYNNEISEKSEIFDDQFSVERPDGSNFTLKIRSTKLEDSAMYFCASSQDRIGDEQYFGPGTRLTVT.

The chain carries TRBV28 and TRBJ2-1; 9 bases fit TRBD1. The CDR3 extends over 16 amino acids. V trimming: 6 bases; J trimming: 7 bases; junction bases outside the gene matches: 13. The germline gives CDR1 MDHEN, CDR2 SYDVKM. The CDR3, as DNA: TGTGCCAGCAGCCCGCTTAGGGGACAGGGCGGAAATGAGCAGTTCTTC. Translated, it gives CASSPLRGQGGNEQFF.

In its sample, this clone was seen once. The genes are TRBV21-1 and TRBJ1-5; TRBD1, the table's D call, lacks a check against the DNA. TRBV21-1 is a documented pseudogene. This CDR3 is 14 amino acids long. CDR3 DNA sequence: TGTGCCGCCAGACGGACAGCTAGCAATCAGCCCCAGCATTTT. This gives the protein CAARRTASNQPQHF.

This clone has a single count. The chain carries TRBV27 and TRBJ1-3, with D hard to call. Germline V gene sequence: CDR1 MNHEY, CDR2 SMNVEV (reference sequence). The CDR3 is 13 residues long. The V and J ends lost 3 bases and 0 bases respectively, with 3 bases between them. CDR3 sequence (DNA): TGTGCCAGCAGTTTTAACTCTGGAAACACCATATATTTT. Translation gives CASSFNSGNTIYF.

The chain is built from TRBV12-5 and TRBJ1-1; D is unclear. The CDR3 sequence is 12 residues long. In germline, CDR1 is LGHNT, CDR2 FRNRAP. The ends were cut back, 5 bases at V and 1 base at J, with 5 bases in the middle. CDR3 sequence: CASGIANTEAFF. CDR3 coding DNA: TGTGCTAGTGGTATAGCGAACACTGAAGCTTTCTTT.

This chain joins TRBV4-1 and TRBJ1-5; no firm D call. Looked up from germline, CDR1 is MGHRA and CDR2 is YSYEKL. V was pared by 4 bases and J by 5 bases, with 12 bases between. The CDR3 is made up of 14 amino acids. The CDR3 DNA reads TGCGCCAGCAGCCGCTCCGGGAGCTATCAGCCCCAGCATTTT. Translation: CASSRSGSYQPQHF.

The chain employs TRBV24-1 and TRBJ2-1; the D gene is possibly TRBD1 (5 bases). Germline values: CDR1 KGHDR, CDR2 SFDVKD. There are 17 residues in the CDR3. Between the trimmed V and J ends, which lost 5 bases and 1 base, there was a span of 17 bases. The CDR3 DNA reads as TGTGCCACCAGTGCCACGCCCGGGCAGGGTTCCTACAATGAGCAGTTCTTC. Amino acid sequence: CATSATPGQGSYNEQFF.

V is TRBV14 and J is TRBJ1-2; the D gene is possibly TRBD1 (6 bases). CDR1 SGHDN and CDR2 FVKESK come from the germline V gene. Deletions cut 0 bases from V and 5 bases from J, with 10 bases between. The CDR3 contains 14 residues. The CDR3 reads CASSQEGGRYGYTF. CDR3 bases: TGTGCCAGCAGCCAAGAAGGGGGTCGGTATGGCTACACCTTC.

The CDR3 spells CASRDRAHSPLHF. The CDR3 DNA sequence: TGTGCCAGCCGGGACAGGGCTCATTCACCCCTCCACTTT. This rearrangement joins TRBV2 to TRBJ1-6, with TRBD1 identical over 9 bases. CDR1 and CDR2 from the germline V gene are SNHLY and FYNNEI. V was pared by 8 bases and J by 8 bases, with 4 bases of the junction left unmatched. The CDR3 is 13 residues long.

This chain uses TRBV5-4 with TRBJ2-5; TRBD1 is a possible D gene (6 bases). V was pared by 0 bases and J by 4 bases, with 10 bases between. The CDR3 has 14 amino acids. Germline CDR1 reads SGHNT; CDR2 reads YYREEE (reference sequence). The chain's CDR3 is CASSLDRVGETQYF. The CDR3 nucleotides read TGTGCCAGCAGCTTGGACAGGGTGGGAGAGACCCAGTACTTC.